This T cell receptor beta chain was sequenced during a study of shared clonotypes between healthy human individuals. Germline lookup yields CDR1 MGHRA and CDR2 YSYEKL. Trimming took 3 bases from V and 7 from J; bases not matched to a gene: 8. CDR3 size: 14 residues. Here immunoSEQ multiplex PCR was the method, and the copy in TCRdb shows in-frame clones only, minus some. The table records around 2,000,000 clones, just under 95% of them present only once. Naive CD8 isolation took CD45RO-negative cells positively selected for CCR7 and excluded terminally differentiated effector memory CD45RA+ cells. The clonotype comes from a man aged 18 to 35 in good health. The chain has TRBV4-1 and TRBJ1-1, with TRBD1 matching 7 bases. The sequencing input was naive CD8+ T cells sorted from blood. The CDR3 DNA reads TGCGCCAGCAGCCAGGACCGACAGGGCGGTGAAGCTTTCTTT. Translating it yields CASSQDRQGGEAFF.